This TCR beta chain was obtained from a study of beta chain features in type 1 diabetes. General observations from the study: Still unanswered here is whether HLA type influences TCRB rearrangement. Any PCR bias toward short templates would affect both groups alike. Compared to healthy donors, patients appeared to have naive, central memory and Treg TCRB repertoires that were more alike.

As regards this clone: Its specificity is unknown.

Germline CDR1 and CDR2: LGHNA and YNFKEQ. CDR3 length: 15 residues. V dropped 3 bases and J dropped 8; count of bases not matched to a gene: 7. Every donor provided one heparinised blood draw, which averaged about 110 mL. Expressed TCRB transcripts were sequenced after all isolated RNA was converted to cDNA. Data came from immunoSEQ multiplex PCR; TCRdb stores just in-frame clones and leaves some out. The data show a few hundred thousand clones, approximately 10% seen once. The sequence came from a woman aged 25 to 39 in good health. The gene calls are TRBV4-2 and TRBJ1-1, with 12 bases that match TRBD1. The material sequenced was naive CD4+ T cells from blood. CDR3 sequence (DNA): TGTGCCAGCAGCCATACGGGACAGGGGGCGTCGGAAGCTTTCTTT. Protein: CASSHTGQGASEAFF.